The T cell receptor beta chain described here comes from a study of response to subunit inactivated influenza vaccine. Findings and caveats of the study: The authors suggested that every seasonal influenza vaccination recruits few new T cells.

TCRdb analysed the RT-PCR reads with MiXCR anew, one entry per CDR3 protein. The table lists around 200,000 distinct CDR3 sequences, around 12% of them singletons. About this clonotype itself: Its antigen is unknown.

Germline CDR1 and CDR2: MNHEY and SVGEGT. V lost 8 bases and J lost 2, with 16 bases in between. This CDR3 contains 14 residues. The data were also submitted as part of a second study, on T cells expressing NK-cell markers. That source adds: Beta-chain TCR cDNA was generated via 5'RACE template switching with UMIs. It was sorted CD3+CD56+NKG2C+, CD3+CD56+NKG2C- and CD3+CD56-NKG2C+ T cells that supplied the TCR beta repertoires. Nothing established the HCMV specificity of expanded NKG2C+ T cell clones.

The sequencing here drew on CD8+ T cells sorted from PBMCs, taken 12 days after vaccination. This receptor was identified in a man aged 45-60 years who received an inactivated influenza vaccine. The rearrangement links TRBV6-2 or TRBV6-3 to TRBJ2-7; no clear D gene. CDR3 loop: CASGPGPRTYEQYF. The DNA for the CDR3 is TGTGCCAGCGGGCCCGGGCCCCGGACCTACGAGCAGTACTTC.